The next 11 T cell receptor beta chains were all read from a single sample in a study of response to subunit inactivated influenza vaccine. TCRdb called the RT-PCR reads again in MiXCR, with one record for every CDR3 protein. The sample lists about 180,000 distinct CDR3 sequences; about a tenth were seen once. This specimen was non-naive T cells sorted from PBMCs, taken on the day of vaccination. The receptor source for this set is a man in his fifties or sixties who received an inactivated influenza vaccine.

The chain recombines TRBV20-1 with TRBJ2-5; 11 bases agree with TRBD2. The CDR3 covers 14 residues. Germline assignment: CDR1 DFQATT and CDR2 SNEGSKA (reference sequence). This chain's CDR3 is CSSGLAGGKETQYF. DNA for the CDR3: TGCAGCTCTGGCCTAGCGGGGGGCAAAGAGACCCAGTACTTC.

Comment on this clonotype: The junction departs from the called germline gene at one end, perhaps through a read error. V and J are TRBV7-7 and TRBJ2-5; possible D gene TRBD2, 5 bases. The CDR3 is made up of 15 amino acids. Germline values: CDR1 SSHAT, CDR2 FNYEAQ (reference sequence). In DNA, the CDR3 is TGTGCTAGCAGCCAGTCGTGGGGAAAATGGGAGTCCCAGTACTTC. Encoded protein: CASSQSWGKWESQYF.

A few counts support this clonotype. The CDR3 sequence is CASSSTAYDTQYF. CDR3 DNA sequence: TGTGCCAGCAGCTCGACCGCTTATGATACGCAGTATTTT. The gene calls are TRBV7-2 and TRBJ2-3; D not resolved. Trimming took off 4 bases at V and 6 bases at J, with 11 bases between the two ends. Germline V lookup: CDR1 SGHTA, CDR2 FQGNSA. The CDR3 totals 13 residues.

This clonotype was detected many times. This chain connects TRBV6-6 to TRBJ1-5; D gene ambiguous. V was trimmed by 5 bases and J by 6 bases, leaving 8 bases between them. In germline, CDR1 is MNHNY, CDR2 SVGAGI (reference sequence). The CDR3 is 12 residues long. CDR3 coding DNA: TGTGCCAGCAGTACTCCCCCTCAGCCCCAGCATTTT. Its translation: CASSTPPQPQHF.

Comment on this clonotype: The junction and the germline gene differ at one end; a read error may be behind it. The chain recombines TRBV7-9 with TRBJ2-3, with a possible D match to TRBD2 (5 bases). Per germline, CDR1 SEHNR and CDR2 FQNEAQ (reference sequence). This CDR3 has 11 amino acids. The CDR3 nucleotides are TGTGCCAGCAGCGTAGCGGATACGCAGTATTTT. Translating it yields CASSVADTQYF.

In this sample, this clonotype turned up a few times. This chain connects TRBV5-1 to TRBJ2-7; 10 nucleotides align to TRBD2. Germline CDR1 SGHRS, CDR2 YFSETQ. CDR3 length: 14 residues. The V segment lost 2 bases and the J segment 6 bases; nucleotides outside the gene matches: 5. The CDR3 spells CASSLAGGLSEQYF. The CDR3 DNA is TGCGCCAGCAGCTTAGCGGGAGGGTTGAGCGAGCAGTACTTC.

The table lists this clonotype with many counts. The CDR3 nucleotides are TGCGCCAGCAGCTTCGACGTCGGGGAGCTGTTTTTT. It yields the protein CASSFDVGELFF. The rearrangement links TRBV5-1 to TRBJ2-2; no firm D call. Germline-derived CDR1 and CDR2 are SGHRS and YFSETQ. The CDR3 extends over 12 amino acids. V lost 2 bases, J lost 7 bases, and 6 bases lay in between.

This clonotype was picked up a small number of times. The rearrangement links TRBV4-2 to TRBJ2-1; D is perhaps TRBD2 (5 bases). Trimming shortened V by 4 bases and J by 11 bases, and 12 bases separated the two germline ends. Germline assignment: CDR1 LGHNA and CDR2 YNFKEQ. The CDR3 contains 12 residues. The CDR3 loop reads CASSRTGEQQFF. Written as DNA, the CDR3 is TGTGCCAGCAGCCGGACCGGGGAGCAGCAGTTCTTC.

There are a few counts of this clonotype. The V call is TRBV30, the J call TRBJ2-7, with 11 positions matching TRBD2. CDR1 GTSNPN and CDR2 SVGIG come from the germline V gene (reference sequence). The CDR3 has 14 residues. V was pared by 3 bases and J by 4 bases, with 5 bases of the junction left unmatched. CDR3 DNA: TGTGCCTGGAGCGCAGGACTAGCGGGTTACGAGCAGTACTTC. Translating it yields CAWSAGLAGYEQYF.

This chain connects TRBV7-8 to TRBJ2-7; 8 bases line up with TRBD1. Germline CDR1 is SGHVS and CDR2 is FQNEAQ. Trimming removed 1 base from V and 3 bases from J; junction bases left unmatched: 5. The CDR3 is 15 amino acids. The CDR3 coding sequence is TGTGCCAGCAGCTTAGGGTGGACAGGGATCTACGAGCAGTACTTC. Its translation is CASSLGWTGIYEQYF.

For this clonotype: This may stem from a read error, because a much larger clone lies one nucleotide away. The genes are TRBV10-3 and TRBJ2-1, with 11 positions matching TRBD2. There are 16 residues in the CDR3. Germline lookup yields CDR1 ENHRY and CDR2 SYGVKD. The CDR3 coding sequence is TGTGCCATCAGTGAGTCGGGACTAGCGGACTACAATGAGCGGTTCTTC. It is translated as CAISESGLADYNERFF.